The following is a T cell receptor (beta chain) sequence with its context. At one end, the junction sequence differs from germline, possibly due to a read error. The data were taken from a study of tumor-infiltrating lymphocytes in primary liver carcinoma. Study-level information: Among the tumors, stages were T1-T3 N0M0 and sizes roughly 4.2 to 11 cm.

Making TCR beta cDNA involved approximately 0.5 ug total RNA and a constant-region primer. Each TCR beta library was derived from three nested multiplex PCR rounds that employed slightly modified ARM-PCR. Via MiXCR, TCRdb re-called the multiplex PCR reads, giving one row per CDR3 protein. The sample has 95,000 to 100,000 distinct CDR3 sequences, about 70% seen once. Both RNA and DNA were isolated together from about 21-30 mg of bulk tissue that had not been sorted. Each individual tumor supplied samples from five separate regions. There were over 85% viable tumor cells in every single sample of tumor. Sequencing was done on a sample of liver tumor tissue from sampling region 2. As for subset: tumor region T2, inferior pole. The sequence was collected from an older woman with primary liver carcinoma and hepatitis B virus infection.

CDR3 nucleotide sequence: TGTGCCAACAGCTTTATAGCGGGAGTATCGGGAGAGACCCAGTACTTC. Translation: CANSFIAGVSGETQYF. V and J are TRBV7-9 and TRBJ2-5; 9 bases agree with TRBD2. This CDR3 has 16 amino acids. Per the germline V gene, CDR1 is SEHNR and CDR2 is FQNEAQ (reference sequence).